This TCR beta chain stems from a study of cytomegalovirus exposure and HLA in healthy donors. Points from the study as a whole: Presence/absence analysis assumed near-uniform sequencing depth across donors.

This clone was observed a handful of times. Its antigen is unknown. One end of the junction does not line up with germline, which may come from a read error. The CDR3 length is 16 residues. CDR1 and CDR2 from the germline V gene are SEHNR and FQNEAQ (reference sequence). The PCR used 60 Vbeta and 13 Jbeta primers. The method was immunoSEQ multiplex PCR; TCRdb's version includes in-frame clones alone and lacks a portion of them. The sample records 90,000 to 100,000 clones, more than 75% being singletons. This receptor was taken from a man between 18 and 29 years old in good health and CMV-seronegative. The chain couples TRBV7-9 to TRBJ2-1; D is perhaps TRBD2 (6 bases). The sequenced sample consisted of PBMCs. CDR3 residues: CSSSLVAGPYYNEQFF. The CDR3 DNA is TGTTCCAGCAGCTTAGTTGCGGGGCCTTACTACAATGAGCAGTTCTTC.